The 2 T cell receptor beta chains reported below all come from one sample, sequenced in a study of cytomegalovirus exposure and HLA in healthy donors. 60 Vbeta and 13 Jbeta primers were used in PCR. Clones were read by immunoSEQ multiplex PCR, and TCRdb kept only the in-frame ones, dropping some. The repertoire has 55,000 to 75,000 clones, approximately 78% of them found once; the top ten carry 3%. The sequenced material came from PBMCs. All receptors come from a girl aged 5 to 17 in good health and CMV-seropositive.

J is TRBJ2-1 and V is TRBV2; no definite D call. The germline V and J ends were trimmed by 1 base and 1 base, with 8 bases remaining between them. Germline-derived CDR1 and CDR2 are SNHLY and FYNNEI. CDR3 length equals 15 residues. CDR3 DNA sequence: TGTGCCAGCAGTGAAGTCCTTGTTTCCTACAATGAGCAGTTCTTC. This codes for CASSEVLVSYNEQFF.

The genes are TRBV30 and TRBJ2-6; 9 bases map to TRBD2. CDR1 is GTSNPN and CDR2 is SVGIG in the germline V gene (reference sequence). The CDR3 runs to 19 residues. With V trimmed by 2 bases and J by 3 bases, 14 bases remained unmatched. The CDR3 sequence: CAWSLESSGIWGGANVLTF. The CDR3 DNA sequence: TGTGCCTGGAGTTTGGAGTCTAGCGGGATTTGGGGTGGGGCCAACGTCCTGACTTTC.